This T cell receptor (beta chain) emerged from a study of shared clonotypes between healthy human individuals. Germline assignment: CDR1 SGHTA and CDR2 FQGTGA. The CDR3 sequence is 14 residues long. V was pared by 2 bases and J by 7 bases, with 14 bases between. Template for every sorted-subset replicate PCR totaled about 200 ng DNA, approximately 30,000 T cell genomes. This table comes from immunoSEQ multiplex PCR, and its TCRdb copy is limited to in-frame clones, with some not included. The sample has fewer than 3 million clones; 85% to 95% are singletons. The sequenced material came from naive CD4+ T cells from PBMCs. The sample's subset: CD45RA+ positively selected. The rearrangement links TRBV7-3 to TRBJ1-1, with D hard to call. This clonotype originated in a man aged 18 to 29 in good health. Some clones in this sample may be carry-over from other donors' samples. The CDR3 region is CASSLGTSRNEAFF. CDR3 in DNA: TGTGCCAGCAGCTTAGGTACATCTCGAAATGAAGCTTTCTTT. Complete variable domain (other parts from reference TRBV7-3 and TRBJ1-1): GAGVSQTPSNKVTEKGKYVELRCDPISGHTALYWYRQSLGQGPEFLIYFQGTGAADDSGLPNDRFFAVRPEGSVSTLKIQRTERGDSAVYLCASSLGTSRNEAFFGQGTRLTVV.